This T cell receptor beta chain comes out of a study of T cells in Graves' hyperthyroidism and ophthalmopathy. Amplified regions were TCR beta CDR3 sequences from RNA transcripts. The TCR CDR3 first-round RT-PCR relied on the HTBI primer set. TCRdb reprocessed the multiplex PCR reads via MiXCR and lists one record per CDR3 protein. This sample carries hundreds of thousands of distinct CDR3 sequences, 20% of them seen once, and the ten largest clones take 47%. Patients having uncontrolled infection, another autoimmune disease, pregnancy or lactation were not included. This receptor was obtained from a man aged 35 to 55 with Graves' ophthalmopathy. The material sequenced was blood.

The CDR3 loop reads CAISGGYAEKLFF. DNA for the CDR3: TGTGCCATCAGTGGGGGTTATGCTGAAAAACTGTTTTTT. The genes are TRBV10-3 and TRBJ1-4; no definite D call. CDR3 length: 13 residues. V lost 4 bases and J 7 bases, leaving 10 bases between the germline ends. Per germline, CDR1 ENHRY and CDR2 SYGVKD.